This TCR beta chain derives from a study of healthy donors' naive CD4 and CD8 T cells. V lost 4 bases and J 2 bases, leaving 9 bases between the germline ends. The CDR3 spans 13 residues. Germline CDR1 reads SGHAT; CDR2 reads FQNNGV. A linear amplification protocol produced the TCR libraries from around 510 ng of total RNA. TCRdb reanalysed the reads using MiXCR and keeps one entry per CDR3 protein. The sample holds about 200,000 distinct CDR3 sequences; 74% are singletons and the top ten take around 2%. The sequenced material came from naive CD4+ and CD8+ T cells sorted from blood, pooled from several donors. The sequence derives from a pool of human donors in good health; the sample pools cells from several healthy donors. The chain combines TRBV11-2 with TRBJ2-7, with D hard to call. Here the CDR3 reads CASSYEAAYEQYF. CDR3 nucleotides: TGTGCCAGCAGCTACGAAGCCGCCTACGAGCAGTACTTC.